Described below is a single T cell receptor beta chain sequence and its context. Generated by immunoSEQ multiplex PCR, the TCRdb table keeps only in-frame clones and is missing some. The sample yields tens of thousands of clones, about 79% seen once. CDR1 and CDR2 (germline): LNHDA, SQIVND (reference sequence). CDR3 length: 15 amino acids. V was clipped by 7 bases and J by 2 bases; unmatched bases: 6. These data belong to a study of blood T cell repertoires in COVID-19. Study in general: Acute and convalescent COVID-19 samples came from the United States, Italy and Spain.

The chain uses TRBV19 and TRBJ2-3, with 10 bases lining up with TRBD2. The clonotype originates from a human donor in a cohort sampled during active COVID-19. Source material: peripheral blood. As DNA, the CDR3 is TGTGCCAGTACCACTAGCGGGAACCCCACAGATACGCAGTATTTT. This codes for CASTTSGNPTDTQYF.